This entry features one T cell receptor (beta chain) sequence. Its antigen is as yet unknown. Germline V lookup: CDR1 MNHEY, CDR2 SVGAGI. This CDR3 is 15 amino acids long. The J segment lost 5 bases and the V segment lost 4 bases, leaving 7 bases of the junction unmatched. This sample is part of a study of chemoradiotherapy in HPV16-positive cancers. General observations from the study: Non-HPV-specific T cells did not expand in tumors during treatment, whereas candidate HPV-specific clones and E7-related motifs did.

Over chemoradiotherapy, repertoires were sampled more than once. Measured with immunoSEQ multiplex PCR; TCRdb has only the in-frame clones, and not every one. The data contain more than 20,000 clones, 87% of them singletons. This sample comprised blood, obtained from a patient who underwent chemoradiotherapy. The TCR originated in a human donor with HPV-associated anogenital cancer. The rearrangement uses TRBV6-5 and TRBJ2-5; 10 nucleotides line up with TRBD2. CDR3 in amino acids: CASSLSGGAGETQYF. The CDR3 DNA reads TGTGCCAGCAGTTTGAGCGGGGGGGCGGGTGAGACCCAGTACTTC.